This T cell receptor beta chain was sequenced during a study of blood T cell repertoires in COVID-19. Germline V lookup: CDR1 SGHTA, CDR2 FQGNSA. CDR3 size: 16 residues. After removal of 4 bases from V and 5 bases from J, the junction contained 10 bases not matched to a gene. Here immunoSEQ multiplex PCR was the method, and the copy in TCRdb shows in-frame clones only, minus some. The sample has around 200,000 clones; around four fifths are singletons. The sequenced sample consisted of peripheral blood. This chain connects TRBV7-2 to TRBJ2-3; 9 positions match TRBD2. This clonotype was sampled from a woman aged 50 to 65 with acute or convalescent COVID-19. In nucleotides, the CDR3 is TGTGCCAGCAGCTCCCGGGCTAGCGGGACTAGAGATACGCAGTATTTT. Protein: CASSSRASGTRDTQYF.